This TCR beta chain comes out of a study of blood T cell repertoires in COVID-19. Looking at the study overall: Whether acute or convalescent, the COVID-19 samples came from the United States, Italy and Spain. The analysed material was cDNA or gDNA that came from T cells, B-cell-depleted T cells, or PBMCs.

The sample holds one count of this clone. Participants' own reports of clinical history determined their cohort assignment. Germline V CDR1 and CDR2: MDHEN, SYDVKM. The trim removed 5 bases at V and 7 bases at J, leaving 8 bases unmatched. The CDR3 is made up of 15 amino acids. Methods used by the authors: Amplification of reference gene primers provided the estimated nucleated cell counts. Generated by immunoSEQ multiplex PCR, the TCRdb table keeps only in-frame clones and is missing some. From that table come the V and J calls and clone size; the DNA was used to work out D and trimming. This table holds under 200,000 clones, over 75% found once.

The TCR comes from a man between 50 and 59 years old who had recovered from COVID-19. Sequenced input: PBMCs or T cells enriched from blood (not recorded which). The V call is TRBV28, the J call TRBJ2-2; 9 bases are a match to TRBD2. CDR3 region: CASSNSGSLSGELFF. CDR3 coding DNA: TGTGCCAGCAGTAATAGCGGGAGTTTGAGCGGGGAGCTGTTTTTT.